This is a list of T cell receptor beta chains from one sample in a study of shared clonotypes between healthy human individuals. Produced via immunoSEQ multiplex PCR; TCRdb's table is partial and in-frame only. The sample shows about 1 million clones, approximately 72% of them seen only once. The source material was memory CD4+ T cells sorted from blood. Receptors were obtained from a man aged 18 to 35 in good health. Each CDR3 is given with its conserved first and last residue.

j_call v_call cdr3_aa
TRBJ2-5 TRBV4-2 CASSQFHGQPYQETQYF
TRBJ1-1 TRBV6-5 CASSYGQTGGTEAFF
TRBJ2-2 TRBV7-3 CASSTTGELFF
TRBJ2-5 TRBV7-2 CASSRTGGGQETQYF
TRBJ1-5 TRBV6-1 CASSGGQVIVSWDQPQHF
TRBJ1-6 TRBV28 CASQWEREGLHF
TRBJ1-1 TRBV5-1 CASSLVTGGQNTEAFF
TRBJ2-2 TRBV9 CASSLGLGDTGELFF
TRBJ1-2 TRBV6-1 CASSLDSYGYTF
TRBJ2-7 TRBV7-9 CASTRRDSVSYEQYF
TRBJ2-3 TRBV7-9 CASSLSLGSGADTQYF
TRBJ2-5 TRBV11-3 CASSPRTSGTETQYF
TRBJ2-3 TRBV5-1 CASSLQVAGVQDTQYF
TRBJ2-3 TRBV9 CASSRGDGGADTQYF
TRBJ1-3 TRBV18 CASSPGQGAGNTIYF
TRBJ1-5 TRBV10-3 CAISPGEGNQPQHF
TRBJ2-1 TRBV11-2 CASTSGDSGGSYNEQFF
TRBJ1-5 TRBV5-1 CASSLFGQGSNQPQHF
TRBJ1-6 TRBV5-4 CASRSTVLNSPLHF
TRBJ2-2 TRBV5-6 CASSPLGPSGNTGELFF
TRBJ2-2 TRBV14 CASSQQEHGLAGATGELFF
TRBJ1-2 TRBV14 CASSQGGIYGYTF